This T cell receptor (beta chain) is drawn from a study of T-cell memory formation after mild COVID-19. From the 5' RACE reads, TCRdb called clonotypes with MiXCR, one entry per CDR3 protein. Among roughly 480,000 distinct CDR3 sequences, around 25% were seen once, and the ten largest hold approximately 13%. The CDR3 runs 13 residues. Germline V gene sequence: CDR1 MNHEY, CDR2 SMNVEV (reference sequence). V was shortened by 5 bases and J by 5 bases, with 12 bases between the two germline ends. The chain has TRBV27 and TRBJ1-1; D is unclear. The sequenced material came from PBMCs or a T cell subset sorted from them (not recorded which). The source is an adult woman who had mild COVID-19 (a few samples of this study predate the infection). Cell type and time point are not known. CDR3 coding DNA: TGTGCCAGCAGTGCCCGTTTGGATACTGAAGCTTTCTTT. It translates to CASSARLDTEAFF.